This T cell receptor beta chain was sequenced during a study of T cell responses to AZD1222 COVID-19 vaccine. General observations from the study: Donors, mostly white British, included more females; clonal diversity was possibly underestimated.

TCRdb's table, derived via immunoSEQ multiplex PCR, lists solely in-frame clones and lacks some. The table includes under 150,000 clones, 80% to 90% detected once. Note on this clone: Its antigen is as yet unknown.

V was shortened by 2 bases and J by 0 bases, with 3 bases between the two germline ends. Germline CDR1 reads SGHRS; CDR2 reads YFSETQ. The CDR3 runs to 13 residues. V gene TRBV5-1 combines with J gene TRBJ1-3; D gene ambiguous. Sample: peripheral blood, taken on day 0 of MenACWY control vaccination. The sequence came from an adult in good health. The CDR3 DNA is TGCGCCAGCAGCTTCGGCTCTGGAAACACCATATATTTT. Encoded protein: CASSFGSGNTIYF.